This TCR beta chain was captured in a study of tumor and adjacent non-tumor tissue in lung cancer. About the study: The cohort had about a dozen adenocarcinoma, 2 squamous cell and 1 small cell patients. Samples averaged around 4.2 million productive TCRbeta reads each.

TCRbeta libraries were built with three rounds of nested PCR, modified from ARM-PCR. TCRdb independently ran MiXCR on the multiplex PCR reads; one entry per CDR3 protein. The data contain over 40,000 distinct CDR3 sequences, 74% of them seen just once; the ten biggest clones take up about 23%. RNA was extracted from bulk tissue without any cell sorting. More than 3 cm separated this lung sample from the edge of the tumor. General study points: In normal lung, the top 100 clones were significantly more dominant than in tumor.

Note on this clonotype: The antigen is unknown. The CDR3 ends on some other residue instead of the conserved phenylalanine or tryptophan, so this is likely a read error.

Germline V gives CDR1 SQVTM, CDR2 ANQGSEA. This CDR3 is 12 amino acids long. Sequenced: distant non-tumor lung tissue. The source is a woman aged 60-70 years with non-small cell lung cancer. The V and J genes are TRBV29-1 and TRBJ1-4; 8 bases are a match to TRBD1. The CDR3 sequence: CSALTGDEKLFI. The CDR3, as DNA: TGCAGTGCCTTGACAGGGGACGAAAAACTGTTTATT.